The 4 T cell receptor beta chains presented below share a single source sample, sequenced in a study of blood T cell repertoires in COVID-19. TCRdb's table, derived via immunoSEQ multiplex PCR, lists solely in-frame clones and lacks some. The sample records approximately 320,000 clones, roughly 85% being singletons. The specimen was peripheral blood. The receptors derive from a human donor in a cohort sampled during active COVID-19.

The chain carries TRBV11-1 and TRBJ1-1; TRBD1 is a possible D gene (5 bases). CDR3 length: 14 amino acids. Germline CDR1 is SGHAT and CDR2 is FQDESV (reference sequence). Between the trimmed V and J ends, which lost 5 bases and 1 base, there was a span of 11 bases. Here the CDR3 reads CASSPRQRNTEAFF. The CDR3 bases are TGTGCCAGCAGCCCTCGACAGCGGAACACTGAAGCTTTCTTT.

This chain links TRBV29-1 with TRBJ2-3, with 10 bases lining up with TRBD1. The J segment lost 0 bases and the V segment lost 6 bases, leaving 6 bases of the junction unmatched. The CDR3 length is 15 residues. CDR1 and CDR2 from the germline V gene are SQVTM and ANQGSEA. In DNA form, the CDR3 reads TGCAGCGTGACAGGGGGCATTTATAGCACAGATACGCAGTATTTT. The encoded protein is CSVTGGIYSTDTQYF.

This chain links TRBV7-3 with TRBJ1-1, with a tentative D call TRBD1 (5 bases). The ends were cut back, 5 bases at V and 3 bases at J, with 10 bases in the middle. Germline lookup yields CDR1 SGHTA and CDR2 FQGTGA. CDR3 length: 13 residues. The CDR3 nucleotides are TGTGCCAGCAGCCAGGGCGCAGACACTGAAGCTTTCTTT. Translating it yields CASSQGADTEAFF.

This clone is a singleton in its sample. The chain combines TRBV24-1 with TRBJ2-6; D is undetermined. The V gene lost 2 bases and the J gene lost 3 bases, with 7 bases spanning the gap. The CDR3 runs to 15 residues. Per germline, CDR1 KGHDR and CDR2 SFDVKD. The CDR3, as DNA: TGTGCCACCAGTGATTCCCCGGTTGGGGCCAACGTCCTGACTTTC. Residues: CATSDSPVGANVLTF.